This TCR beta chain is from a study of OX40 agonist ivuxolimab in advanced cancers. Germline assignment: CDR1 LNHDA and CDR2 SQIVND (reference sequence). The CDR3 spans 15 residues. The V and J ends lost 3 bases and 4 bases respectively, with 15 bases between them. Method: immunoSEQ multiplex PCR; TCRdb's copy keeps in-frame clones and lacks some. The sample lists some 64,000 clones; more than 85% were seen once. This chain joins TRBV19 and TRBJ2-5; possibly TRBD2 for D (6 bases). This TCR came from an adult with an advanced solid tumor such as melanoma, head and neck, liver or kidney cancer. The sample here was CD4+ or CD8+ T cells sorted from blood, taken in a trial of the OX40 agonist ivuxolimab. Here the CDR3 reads CASSIRLDRSETQYF. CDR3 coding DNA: TGTGCCAGTAGTATCCGACTAGACCGGTCAGAGACCCAGTACTTC.